These 9 T cell receptor beta chains were all obtained from the same sample, sequenced in a study of shared clonotypes between healthy human individuals. TCRdb's copy holds only in-frame clones and misses some; the assay was immunoSEQ multiplex PCR. The data show millions of clones, approximately 95% seen once. Material: naive CD4+ T cells from PBMCs. The subset denotes: CD45RA+ positively selected. The receptors come from a man between 18 and 35 years old in good health. Some clones in this sample may be carry-over from other donors' samples.

About this clone: It is unclear where the CDR3 begins or ends on the DNA, so no DNA is shown, and the CDR3 is as TCRdb lists it. This chain connects TRBV14 to TRBJ2-3. The CDR3 contains 20 residues when both ends are counted. Germline lookup yields CDR1 SGHDN and CDR2 FVKESK. CDR3: CASRGILEFISVPAAYTQYF.

The gene calls are TRBV9 and TRBJ2-6; D is unresolved. Looked up from germline, CDR1 is SGDLS and CDR2 is YYNGEE. This CDR3 comprises 18 residues. Trimming took off 3 bases at V and 2 bases at J, with 18 bases between the two ends. The CDR3 sequence: CASSANPIEFAGANVLTF. In DNA, the CDR3 is TGTGCCAGCAGCGCTAACCCAATAGAGTTTGCTGGGGCCAACGTCCTGACTTTC. Drawing the rest from reference TRBV9 and TRBJ2-6, the complete variable domain is DSGVTQTPKHLITATGQRVTLRCSPRSGDLSVYWYQQSLDQGLQFLIQYYNGEERAKGNILERFSAQQFPDLHSELNLSSLELGDSALYFCASSANPIEFAGANVLTFGAGSRLTVL.

This chain joins TRBV28 and TRBJ1-3, with 11 bases matching TRBD1. CDR3 length: 17 amino acids. Trimming took 5 bases from V and 5 from J; bases not matched to a gene: 11. CDR1 is MDHEN and CDR2 is SYDVKM in the germline V gene. CDR3 protein: CASSTAPGTGGRNTIYF. The CDR3 DNA sequence: TGTGCCAGCAGTACCGCTCCCGGGACAGGGGGTAGAAACACCATATATTTT. The full variable domain, in which reference TRBV28 and TRBJ1-3 provide the parts outside the CDR3, is DVKVTQSSRYLVKRTGEKVFLECVQDMDHENMFWYRQDPGLGLRLIYFSYDVKMKEKGDIPEGYSVSREKKERFSLILESASTNQTSMYLCASSTAPGTGGRNTIYFGEGSWLTVV.

The rearrangement links TRBV28 to TRBJ2-6, with 8 bases lining up with TRBD1. The CDR3 consists of 18 residues. The V gene end was trimmed by 6 bases and the J gene end by 2 bases; junction bases not matched to a gene: 12. Looked up from germline, CDR1 is MDHEN and CDR2 is SYDVKM. The CDR3 region is CASRLFPGQVPGANVLTF. In DNA, the CDR3 is TGTGCCAGCAGACTTTTTCCGGGACAGGTCCCTGGGGCCAACGTCCTGACTTTC.

This clone was recorded only once. The identical CDR3 is also encoded by other nucleotide sequences in the sample. This chain uses TRBV29-1 with TRBJ2-7; 9 bases agree with TRBD1. Germline V lookup: CDR1 SQVTM, CDR2 ANQGSEA. V lost 4 bases, J lost 4 bases, and 5 bases stayed unmatched. The CDR3 extends over 13 amino acids. The DNA of the CDR3 is TGCAGCGTTGCGGGACAGGGCTTTTACGAGCAGTACTTC. Its translation is CSVAGQGFYEQYF.

V and J are TRBV4-1 and TRBJ2-3; 11 bases match TRBD2. CDR3 size: 18 residues. The germline gives CDR1 MGHRA, CDR2 YSYEKL. The J segment lost 2 bases and the V segment lost 4 bases, leaving 11 bases of the junction unmatched. Here the CDR3 DNA reads TGCGCCAGCAGCCCCCACGGGACTAGCGGCCTATTCACAGATACGCAGTATTTT. Its translation is CASSPHGTSGLFTDTQYF.

The V gene is TRBV14, the J gene TRBJ2-3; tentatively, D is TRBD1 (6 bases). V was shortened by 2 bases and J by 1 base, with 16 bases between the two germline ends. The CDR3 extends over 17 amino acids. The germline V gene has CDR1 SGHDN and CDR2 FVKESK. For the CDR3, the DNA is TGTGCCAGCAGCCAATCGGGACATAAAATGCGCACAGATACGCAGTATTTT. As protein: CASSQSGHKMRTDTQYF.

The chain uses TRBV7-8 and TRBJ2-5; D gene uncertain. Germline CDR1 SGHVS, CDR2 FQNEAQ. This CDR3 is 15 amino acids long. Deletions cut 7 bases from V and 5 bases from J, with 20 bases between. Written as DNA, the CDR3 is TGTGCCAGCAATCTTCGGTTTCCGCGTTTGGAGACCCAGTACTTC. It yields the protein CASNLRFPRLETQYF.

The chain links TRBV18 to TRBJ1-5; unclear D gene. The CDR3 is 13 amino acids. The V end was cut by 0 bases, the J end by 9 bases, with 9 bases between. Per the germline V gene, CDR1 is KGHSH and CDR2 is LQKENI. This CDR3 is CASSPPFGRPQHF. The CDR3 region has the DNA TGTGCCAGCTCACCACCATTCGGTCGGCCCCAGCATTTT.